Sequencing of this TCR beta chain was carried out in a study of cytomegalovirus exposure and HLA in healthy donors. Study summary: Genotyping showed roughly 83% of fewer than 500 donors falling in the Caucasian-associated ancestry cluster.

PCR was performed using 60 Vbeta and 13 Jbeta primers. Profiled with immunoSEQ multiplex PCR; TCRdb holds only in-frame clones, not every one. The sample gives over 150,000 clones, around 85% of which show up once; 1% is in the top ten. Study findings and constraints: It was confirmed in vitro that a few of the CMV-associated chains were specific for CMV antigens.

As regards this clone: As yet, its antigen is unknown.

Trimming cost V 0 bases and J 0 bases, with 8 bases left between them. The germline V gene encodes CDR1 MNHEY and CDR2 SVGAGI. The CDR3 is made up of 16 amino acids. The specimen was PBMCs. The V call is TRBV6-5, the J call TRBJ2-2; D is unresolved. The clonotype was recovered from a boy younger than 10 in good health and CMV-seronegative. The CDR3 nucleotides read TGTGCCAGCAGTTACTCGATGTCAGCGAACACCGGGGAGCTGTTTTTT. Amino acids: CASSYSMSANTGELFF.